This T cell receptor (beta chain) is from a study of blood T cell repertoires in COVID-19. Study as a whole: The samples span acute and convalescent COVID-19 from the United States, Italy and Spain. T cells, B-cell-depleted T cells, or PBMCs provided the cDNA or gDNA that served as material.

In the authors' workflow: Reference gene primers were amplified, and this amplification served to estimate nucleated cell counts. TCRdb's copy holds only in-frame clones and misses some; the assay was immunoSEQ multiplex PCR. V and J calls and clone size are given by that table; D and trimming were obtained from the DNA. The table lists more than 200,000 clones, 70% to 90% of them singletons. The CDR3 loop spans 15 amino acids. Germline CDR1 LNHNV, CDR2 YYDKDF (reference sequence). V was shortened by 0 bases and J by 0 bases, with 8 bases between the two germline ends. The sequencing sample was made of peripheral blood. The chain couples TRBV15 to TRBJ1-1; D might be TRBD1 (6 bases). This clonotype was obtained from a man aged 25-45 years with active or convalescent COVID-19. The CDR3 DNA reads TGTGCCACCAGCAGAGACAGGGGAGTGAACACTGAAGCTTTCTTT. Residues: CATSRDRGVNTEAFF.